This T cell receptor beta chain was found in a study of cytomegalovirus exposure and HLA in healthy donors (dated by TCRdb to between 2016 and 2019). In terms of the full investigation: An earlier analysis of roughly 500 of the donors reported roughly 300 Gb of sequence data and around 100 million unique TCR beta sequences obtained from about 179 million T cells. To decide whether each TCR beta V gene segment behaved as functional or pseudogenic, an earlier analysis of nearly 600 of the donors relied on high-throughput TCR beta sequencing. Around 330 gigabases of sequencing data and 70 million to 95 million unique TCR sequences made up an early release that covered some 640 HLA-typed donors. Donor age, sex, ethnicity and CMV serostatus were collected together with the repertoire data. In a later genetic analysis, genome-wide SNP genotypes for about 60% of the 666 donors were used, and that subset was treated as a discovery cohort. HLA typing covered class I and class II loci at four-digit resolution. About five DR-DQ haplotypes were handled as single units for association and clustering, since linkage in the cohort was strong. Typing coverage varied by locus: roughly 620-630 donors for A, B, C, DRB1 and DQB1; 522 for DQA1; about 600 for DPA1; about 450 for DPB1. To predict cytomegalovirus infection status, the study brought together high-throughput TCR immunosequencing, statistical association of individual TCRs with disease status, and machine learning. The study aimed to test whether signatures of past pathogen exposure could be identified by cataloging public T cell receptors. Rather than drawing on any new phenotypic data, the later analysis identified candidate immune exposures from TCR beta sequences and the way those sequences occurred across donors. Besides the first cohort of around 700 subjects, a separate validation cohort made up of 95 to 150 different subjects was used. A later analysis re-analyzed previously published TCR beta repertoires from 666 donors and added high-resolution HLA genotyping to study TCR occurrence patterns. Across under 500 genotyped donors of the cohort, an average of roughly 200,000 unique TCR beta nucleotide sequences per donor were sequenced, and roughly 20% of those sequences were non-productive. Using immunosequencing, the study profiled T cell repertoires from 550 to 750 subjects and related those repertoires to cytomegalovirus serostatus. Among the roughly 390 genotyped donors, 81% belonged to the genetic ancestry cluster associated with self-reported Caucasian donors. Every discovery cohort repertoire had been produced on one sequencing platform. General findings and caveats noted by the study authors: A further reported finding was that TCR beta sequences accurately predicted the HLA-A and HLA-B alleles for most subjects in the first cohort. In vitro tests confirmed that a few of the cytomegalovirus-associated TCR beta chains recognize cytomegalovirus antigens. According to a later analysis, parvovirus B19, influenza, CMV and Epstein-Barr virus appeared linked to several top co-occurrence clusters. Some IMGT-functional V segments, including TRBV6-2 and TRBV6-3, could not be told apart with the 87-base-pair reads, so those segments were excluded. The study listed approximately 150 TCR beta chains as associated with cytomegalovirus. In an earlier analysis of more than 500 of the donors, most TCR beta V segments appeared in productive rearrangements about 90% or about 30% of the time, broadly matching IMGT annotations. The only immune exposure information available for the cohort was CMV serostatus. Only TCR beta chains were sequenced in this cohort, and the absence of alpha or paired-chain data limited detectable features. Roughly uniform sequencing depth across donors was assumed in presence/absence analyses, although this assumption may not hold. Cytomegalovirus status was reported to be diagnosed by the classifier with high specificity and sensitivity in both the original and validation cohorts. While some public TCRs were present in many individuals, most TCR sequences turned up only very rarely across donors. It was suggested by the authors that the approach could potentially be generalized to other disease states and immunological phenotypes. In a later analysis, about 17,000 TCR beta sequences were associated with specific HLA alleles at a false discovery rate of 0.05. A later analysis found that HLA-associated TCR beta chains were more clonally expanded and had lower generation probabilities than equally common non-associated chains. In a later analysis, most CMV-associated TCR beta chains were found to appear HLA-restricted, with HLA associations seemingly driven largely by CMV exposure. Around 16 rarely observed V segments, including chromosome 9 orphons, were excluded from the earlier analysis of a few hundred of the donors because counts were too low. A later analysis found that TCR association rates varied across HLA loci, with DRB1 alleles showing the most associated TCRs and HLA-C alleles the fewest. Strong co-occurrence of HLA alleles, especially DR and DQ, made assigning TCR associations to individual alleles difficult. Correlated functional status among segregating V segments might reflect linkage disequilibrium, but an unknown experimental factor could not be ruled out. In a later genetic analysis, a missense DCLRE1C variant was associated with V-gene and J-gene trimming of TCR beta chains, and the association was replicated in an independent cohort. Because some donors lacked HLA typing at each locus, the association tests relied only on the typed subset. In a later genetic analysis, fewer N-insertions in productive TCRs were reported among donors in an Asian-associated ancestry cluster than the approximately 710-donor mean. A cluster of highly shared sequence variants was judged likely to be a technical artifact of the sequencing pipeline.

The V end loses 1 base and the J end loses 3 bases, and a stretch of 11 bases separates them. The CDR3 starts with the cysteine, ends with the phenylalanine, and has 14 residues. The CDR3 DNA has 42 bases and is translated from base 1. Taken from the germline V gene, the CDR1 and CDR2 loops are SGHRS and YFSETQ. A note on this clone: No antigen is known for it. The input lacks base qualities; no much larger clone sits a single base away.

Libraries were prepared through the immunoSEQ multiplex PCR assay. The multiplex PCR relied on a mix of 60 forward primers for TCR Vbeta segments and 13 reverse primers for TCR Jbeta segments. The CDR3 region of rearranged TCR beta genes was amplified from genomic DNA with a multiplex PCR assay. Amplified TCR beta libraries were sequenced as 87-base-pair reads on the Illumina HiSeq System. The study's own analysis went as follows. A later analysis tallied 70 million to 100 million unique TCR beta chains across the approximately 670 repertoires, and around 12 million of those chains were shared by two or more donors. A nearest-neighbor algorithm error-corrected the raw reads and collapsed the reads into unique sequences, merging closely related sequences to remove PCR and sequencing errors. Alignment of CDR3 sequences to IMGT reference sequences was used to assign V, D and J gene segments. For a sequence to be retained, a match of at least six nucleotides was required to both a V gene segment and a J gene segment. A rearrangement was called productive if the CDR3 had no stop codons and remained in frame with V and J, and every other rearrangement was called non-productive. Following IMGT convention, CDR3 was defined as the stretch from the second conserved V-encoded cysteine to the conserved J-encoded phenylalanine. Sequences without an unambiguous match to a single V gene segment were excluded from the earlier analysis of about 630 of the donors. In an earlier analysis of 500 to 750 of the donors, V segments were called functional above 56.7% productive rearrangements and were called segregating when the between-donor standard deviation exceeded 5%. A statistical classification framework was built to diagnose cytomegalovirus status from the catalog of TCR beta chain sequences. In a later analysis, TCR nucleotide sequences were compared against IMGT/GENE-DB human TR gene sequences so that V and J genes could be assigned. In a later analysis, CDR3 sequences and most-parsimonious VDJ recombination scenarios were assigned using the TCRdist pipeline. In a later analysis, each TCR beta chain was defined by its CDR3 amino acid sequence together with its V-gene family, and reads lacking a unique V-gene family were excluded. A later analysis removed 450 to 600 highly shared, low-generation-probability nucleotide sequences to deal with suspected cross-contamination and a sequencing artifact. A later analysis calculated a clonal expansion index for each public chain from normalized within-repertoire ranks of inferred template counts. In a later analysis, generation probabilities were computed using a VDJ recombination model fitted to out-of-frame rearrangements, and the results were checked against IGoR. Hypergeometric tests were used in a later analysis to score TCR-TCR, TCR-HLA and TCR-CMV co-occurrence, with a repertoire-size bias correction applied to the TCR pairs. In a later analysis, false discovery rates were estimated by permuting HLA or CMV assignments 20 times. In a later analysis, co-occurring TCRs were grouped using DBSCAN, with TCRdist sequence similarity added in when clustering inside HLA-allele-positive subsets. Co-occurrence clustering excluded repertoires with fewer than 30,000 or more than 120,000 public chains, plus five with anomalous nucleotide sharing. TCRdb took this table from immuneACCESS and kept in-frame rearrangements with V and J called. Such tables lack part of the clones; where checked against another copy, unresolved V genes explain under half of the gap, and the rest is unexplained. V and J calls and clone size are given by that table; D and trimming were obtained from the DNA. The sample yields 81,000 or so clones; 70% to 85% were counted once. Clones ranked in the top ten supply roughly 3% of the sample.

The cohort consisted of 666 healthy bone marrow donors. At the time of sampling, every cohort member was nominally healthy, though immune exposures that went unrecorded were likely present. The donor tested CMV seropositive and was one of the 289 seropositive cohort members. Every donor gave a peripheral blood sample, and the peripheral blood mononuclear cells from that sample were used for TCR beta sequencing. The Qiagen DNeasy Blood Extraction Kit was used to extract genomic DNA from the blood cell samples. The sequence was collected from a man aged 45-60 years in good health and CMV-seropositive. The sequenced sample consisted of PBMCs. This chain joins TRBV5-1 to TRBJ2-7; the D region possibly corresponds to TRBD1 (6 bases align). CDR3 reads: CASSLRVQGYEQYF. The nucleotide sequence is TGCGCCAGCAGCTTGAGGGTACAGGGCTACGAGCAGTACTTC.